This T cell receptor beta chain emerged from a study of blood T cell repertoires in COVID-19. The overall study: Donors in the United States, Italy and Spain gave samples during acute or convalescent COVID-19.

Grouping used clinical history reported by participants in a survey and questionnaire. How the authors handled the data: Researchers report that nucleated cell counts were estimated from reference gene primer amplification. Method: immunoSEQ multiplex PCR; TCRdb's copy keeps in-frame clones and lacks some. V, J and clone size were drawn from that table, and D and trimming were deduced from the DNA. The table lists 300,000 or so clones, about 90% of them singletons. The TCR originated in a woman in her 30s who had recovered from COVID-19. The sample taken for sequencing was PBMCs or T cells enriched from blood (not recorded which).

Here the CDR3 DNA reads TGTGCCAGCAGTTTATCTAAGCGGGGGCTTACCTACGAGCAGTACTTC. The encoded protein is CASSLSKRGLTYEQYF. The chain recombines TRBV28 with TRBJ2-7; 8 positions match TRBD2. V lost 1 base to trimming and J lost 2 bases; unmatched junction nucleotides: 7. Germline assignment: CDR1 MDHEN and CDR2 SYDVKM. The CDR3 has 16 amino acids.